This TCR beta chain was identified in a study of blood T cell repertoires in COVID-19 (dated by TCRdb to 2020 to 2022). Broadly, across the study: Samples from collaborators originated in the United States, Italy and Spain and spanned both the acute and convalescent phases of COVID-19. Deeply sampled blood TCRbeta repertoires from subjects exposed to, actively infected with, or recovered from COVID-19 were included in the dataset. Where HLA class I and class II types were available, the types were taken from metadata supplied by the sample provider, not from assay-based typing. The prospective study material was composed of cDNA or gDNA derived from T cells, B-cell-depleted T cells, or PBMCs. The repertoires were released in a freely available public database meant as a resource for research on the immune response to SARS-CoV-2. A de-identified subject ID, COVID-19 status, age in years and sex were almost always included in the sample metadata. Samples came from the ongoing ImmuneRACE study (first 160 participants) plus 1,254 subjects from 6 global collaborators.

Turning to this clone: Its antigen is not yet known. Per-nucleotide qualities are absent, and no much larger clonotype sits a single base away.

At one collaborating source in Seattle, patients were enrolled during active infection and were followed longitudinally through the course of disease. Collaborating institutions collected whole blood in K2EDTA tubes following their own protocols. For TCRbeta analysis, collaborators shipped samples in one of three forms: frozen whole blood, isolated PBMCs, or DNA extracted from either of those sample types. Per the germline V gene, ENHRY is the CDR1 and SYGVKD is the CDR2. The junction shows trimming of 4 bases on V and 2 bases on J, and the gene matches do not reach 2 bases of it. Including the terminal cysteine and phenylalanine, the CDR3 comprises 15 residues. The DNA shown is the 45-base CDR3, in frame from base 1. The immunoSEQ Assay, a bias-controlled multiplex PCR, was used to amplify TCRbeta CDR3 regions from genomic DNA. From the authors' description of their analysis: The number of nucleated cells in each sample was estimated from the amplification of reference gene primers within the assay. To quantify the absolute abundance of each unique TCRbeta CDR3 rearrangement, sequence reads were collapsed and filtered. Productive Simpson clonality was computed per sample as the square root of Simpson's diversity index over productive rearrangements. As stored in TCRdb, this immuneACCESS dataset retains in-frame rearrangements with V and J assigned. A fraction of the clones does not appear; measured against another copy, unresolved V genes explain less than half of the discrepancy, and the remainder lacks a known reason. V and J calls and clone size are those listed in that table; D and trimming were worked out from the DNA. The sample table shows about 360,000 clones, and around 88% are seen once. Of the sample, around 7.4% is held by the ten largest clones.

General findings and caveats noted by the study authors: The amount of clinical and demographic metadata varied by source and participant and was provided uncurated.

The sequence is built from TRBV10-3 and TRBJ1-5, with TRBD1 identical over 10 junction bases. Sample: peripheral blood. The sequence was obtained from a woman aged 60-75 years with COVID-19, enrolled during active disease. The CDR3 region reads CAISAGTGGNQPQHF. The DNA sequence reads TGTGCCATCAGTGCAGGGACAGGGGGCAATCAGCCCCAGCATTTT.